The present TCR beta chain was sequenced within a study of shared T cell receptors in the human thymus (dated by TCRdb to the early 2020s). Looking at the study overall: The study examined how self-reactive, shared T-cell receptor alpha chains are generated in the human thymus.

CDR1 KGHSH and CDR2 LQKENI were looked up in the germline V gene. Including the terminal cysteine and phenylalanine, the CDR3 comprises 14 residues. Kept here is only the CDR3 DNA, which spans 42 bases and is read in frame from base 1. V is shortened by 2 bases, J by 4 bases, and the region joining them spans 11 bases. Worth noting for this clone: Its antigen is not yet known. No much larger clone is present one base from it, and per-base qualities are unavailable.

The library was obtained by the immunoSEQ multiplex PCR assay. What TCRdb holds here is the immuneACCESS table cut down to in-frame rearrangements. Part of the clones is not present; checked against another copy, under half of the missing clones reflect an unresolved V gene, and the others are unexplained. The sample includes some 640,000 clones, with roughly 86% observed a single time. The ten most abundant clones make up approximately 0.0097% of the sample. A further study also used this sample, focusing on human thymus T cells. The second publication reports: Immunologically healthy infants undergoing open corrective cardiac surgery for congenital heart defects in Finland were used as donors. Thymus tissue was obtained as surgical resects removed during corrective cardiac surgery. V and J gene segment usage appeared biased in both thymic and peripheral blood repertoires. The related research reported highly overlapping thymic TCR repertoires among unrelated individuals. The study described the TCR alpha and beta repertoires in roughly 8 infant thymus samples and a few matching peripheral blood samples. The infant donors were about 7 to 244 days old, and the cohort included six or seven males and a couple of females. Thymocytes were freed from the tissue by mechanical means and kept at -70 degrees C as pellets of roughly 9-34 million cells. A QIAsymphony instrument was used to extract genomic DNA from frozen cell pellets. The immunoSEQ multiplex PCR assay was used to amplify the TCRB and TCRAD loci from a standardized amount of quality-controlled genomic DNA. Amplicons spanned the V(D)J region at a length sufficient to cover the CDR3 and identify V and J genes. The commercial immunoSEQ service was used to sequence amplicons on an Illumina platform. Primer bias and sequencing errors were corrected as previously described, and TCRAD and TCRB were defined on the basis of the IMGT database. Analysis of the repertoires was done with immunoSEQ Analyzer 3.0 and VDJTools and included basic statistics, V/J segment usage, diversity estimates, rarefaction and pairwise overlap. Chao1, ChaoE, Efron-Thisted, Shannon and inverse Simpson indices were used to estimate diversity, which was also estimated on datasets down-sampled to the smallest sample. For repertoire overlap, CDR3 nucleotide sequence, V gene and J gene had to match strictly, and clustering was done by Jaccard-based multidimensional scaling. Thymus samples yielded on average around 850,000 unique TCRB clonotypes, compared with 70,000 to 85,000 from blood samples.

Here the chain combines TRBV18 and TRBJ1-2; TRBD1 could be the D gene, as 6 bases match. The receptor was isolated from a boy in the first two years of life with a congenital heart defect. Donor details come from another sample of the same person, matched by shared clones. The sample taken for sequencing was thymocytes. This receptor has the CDR3 CASSPRIRGYGYTF. The DNA reads as follows: TGTGCCAGCTCACCAAGGATCAGGGGCTATGGCTACACCTTC.